This T cell receptor beta chain appears in the sequencing data of a study of T-cell reconstitution after alpha-beta-depleted transplantation in children. Whole-study findings and limits: From surviving recipient T cells and thymic progenitors came the high day-60 TCRbeta diversity observed in some patients. Expanded clones from the graft, numbering several hundred, reportedly supplied alpha-beta T cells about two months after transplant. T-cell counts and diversity at one year post-transplant came mainly from newly produced T cells.

Worth noting for this clonotype: Its target is unknown.

After removal of 1 base from V and 3 bases from J, the junction contained 3 bases not matched to a gene. The CDR3 is 13 amino acids. CDR1 and CDR2 (germline): DFQATT, SNEGSKA (reference sequence). Unique molecular identifiers were built into the TCRbeta library. TCRdb re-called the PCR reads with MiXCR, one entry per CDR3 protein. This repertoire shows 200,000 to 250,000 distinct CDR3 sequences, approximately 8% found once; its top ten account for almost 6.5%. This specimen was PBMCs, mostly from graft donor cells, taken 180 days after TCRalphabeta/CD19-depleted stem cell transplant. This receptor was obtained from a male patient under 18 who had a stem cell transplant for acute lymphoblastic leukemia, so the T cells may come from the graft donor. The chain employs TRBV20-1 and TRBJ2-7; 7 nucleotides match TRBD2. CDR3 protein: CSARGASGYEQYF. The CDR3 bases are TGCAGTGCTAGAGGGGCTAGCGGCTACGAGCAGTACTTC.